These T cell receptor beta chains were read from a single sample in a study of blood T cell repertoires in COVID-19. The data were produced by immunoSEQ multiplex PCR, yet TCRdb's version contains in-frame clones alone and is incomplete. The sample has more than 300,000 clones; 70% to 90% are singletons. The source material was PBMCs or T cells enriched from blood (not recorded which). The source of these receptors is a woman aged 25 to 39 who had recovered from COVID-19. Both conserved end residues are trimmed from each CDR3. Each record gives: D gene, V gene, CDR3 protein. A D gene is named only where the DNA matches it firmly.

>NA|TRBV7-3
ASSSAGPGHGYT
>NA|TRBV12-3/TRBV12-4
ASSRGANTEAF
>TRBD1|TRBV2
ASSEALGTGRYGYT
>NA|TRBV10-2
ASSSTQNTEAF
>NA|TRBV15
ATSRPNQPQH
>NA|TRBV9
ASSVRERGEAF
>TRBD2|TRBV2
ASSGGLAGPTDTQY
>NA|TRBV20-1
SASPQRGNTEAF
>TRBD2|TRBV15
ATSRESSLAGVDTQY
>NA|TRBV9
ASSVDSWTEAF
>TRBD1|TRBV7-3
ASSLTGTGVSPLH
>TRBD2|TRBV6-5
ATRRASGYEQY
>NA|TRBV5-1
ASSLGGNTGELF
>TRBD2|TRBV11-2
ASSLSGVYNEQF
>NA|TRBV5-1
ASSAIGGYGYT
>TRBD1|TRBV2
ASSAGGYTGELF
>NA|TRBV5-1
ASSSDREAF
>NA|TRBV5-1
ASSPGDYSNQPQH
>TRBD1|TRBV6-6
ASRDDGQVYEQY
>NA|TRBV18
ASSPLGQGIYGYT
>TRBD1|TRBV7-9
ASSLPGGNEAF
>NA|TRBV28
ASSFLEGTLTNYGYT
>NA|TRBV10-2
ASSVRESGYT
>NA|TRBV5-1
ASSMTDYGYT
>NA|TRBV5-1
ASSLERSSYEQY
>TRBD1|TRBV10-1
ASRRTRTGEQF
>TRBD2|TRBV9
ASSAELAGGLYEQY
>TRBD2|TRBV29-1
SVDRRGARTDTQY
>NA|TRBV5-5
ASSTLGLQNTEAF
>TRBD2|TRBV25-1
ASSLGLAGGHGEQF
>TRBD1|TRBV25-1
ASRQGVRETQY
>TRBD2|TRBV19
ASSLRTSGNTDTQY
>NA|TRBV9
ASSVEDGTNYGYT
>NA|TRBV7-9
ASSGTPAYEQY
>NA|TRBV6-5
ASSNRVPNEKLF
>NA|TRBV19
ASSIGFRPGEQF
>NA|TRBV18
ASSADNSPLH
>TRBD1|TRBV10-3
AISGTGAYEQY
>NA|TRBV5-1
ASSPGQLSNTGELF
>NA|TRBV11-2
ASSASGDSYEQY
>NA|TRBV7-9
ASSFSANYGYT
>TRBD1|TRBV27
ASSLLGQGVYT
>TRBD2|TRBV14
ASSQEALAGNNEQF
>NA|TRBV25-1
ASSDRTEPYNEQF
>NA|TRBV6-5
ASRRQLYEQY
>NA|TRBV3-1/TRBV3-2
ASSQRGYNEQF
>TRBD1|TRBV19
ASSATGGSQPQH
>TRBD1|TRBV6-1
ASSEWTGGYTDTQY
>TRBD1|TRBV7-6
ASSAGQLGNQPQH
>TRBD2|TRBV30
AWSVWASGNNEQF
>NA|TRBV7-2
ASSLLTDSNQPQH
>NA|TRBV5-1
ASSRSVRGVDTEAF
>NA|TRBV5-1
ASRAQGGGANVLT
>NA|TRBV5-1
ASTLEGEGGYT
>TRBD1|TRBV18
ASSPRQGSEAF
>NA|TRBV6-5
ASSSGHHYEQY
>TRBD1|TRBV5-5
ASSFGTGFTEAF
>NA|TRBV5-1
ASSLDQITDTQY
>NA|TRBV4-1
ASSRQEDSNQPQH